This passage covers 29 T cell receptor beta chains from one sample sequenced in a study of T-cell reconstitution after alpha-beta-depleted transplantation in children. For TCRbeta, the library was prepared with unique molecular identifiers. TCRdb used MiXCR to reprocess the PCR reads, holding one entry per CDR3 protein. Of fewer than 150,000 distinct CDR3 sequences in the sample, roughly 23% were seen once. The sample here was PBMCs, mostly from graft donor cells, taken 180 days after TCRalphabeta/CD19-depleted stem cell transplant. These receptors all stem from a male patient aged 2-15 years who had a stem cell transplant for chronic granulomatous disease, so the T cells may come from the graft donor.

J is TRBJ1-4 and V is TRBV20-1; possibly TRBD1 for D (5 bases). The length of the CDR3 is 15 residues. The germline V gene has CDR1 DFQATT and CDR2 SNEGSKA (reference sequence). V dropped 1 base and J dropped 5 bases, with 14 bases sitting between them. CDR3 residues: CSARAPGRGNEKLFF. DNA of the CDR3: TGCAGTGCTAGAGCCCCGGGACGAGGAAATGAAAAACTGTTTTTT.

This clonotype was picked up many times. The V gene is TRBV4-3, the J gene TRBJ2-3; 7 nucleotides agree with TRBD1. There are 15 residues in the CDR3. Losses at the gene ends were 4 bases for V and 2 bases for J; bases not matched to a gene: 6. Germline loops: CDR1 LGHNA, CDR2 YSLEER. For the CDR3, the DNA is TGCGCCAGCAGCCCCTGGACAGGAGCCACAGATACGCAGTATTTT. It specifies CASSPWTGATDTQYF.

This clonotype has a count of ten or more. The J gene is TRBJ2-5, the V gene TRBV5-1, with 7 bases aligning to TRBD2. Trimming took 2 bases from V and 0 from J; bases not matched to a gene: 7. This CDR3 contains 16 residues. Germline loops: CDR1 SGHRS, CDR2 YFSETQ. Written as DNA, the CDR3 is TGCGCCAGCAGCTTAGTACCCGGGACTAACCAAGAGACCCAGTACTTC. The encoded protein is CASSLVPGTNQETQYF.

This rearrangement joins TRBV7-2 to TRBJ2-5; possibly TRBD2 for D (5 bases). CDR1 is SGHTA, CDR2 FQGNSA, per germline. The V end lost 2 bases, the J end lost 5 bases, and 15 bases lay between the germline ends. This CDR3 region has 15 residues. This CDR3 is CASSLLVRPGETQYF. The CDR3 DNA sequence: TGTGCCAGCAGCTTATTGGTCAGACCGGGGGAGACCCAGTACTTC. The full variable domain, in which reference TRBV7-2 and TRBJ2-5 provide the parts outside the CDR3, is GAGVSQSPSNKVTEKGKDVELRCDPISGHTALYWYRQSLGQGLEFLIYFQGNSAPDKSGLPSDRFSAERTGGSVSTLTIQRTQQEDSAVYLCASSLLVRPGETQYFGPGTRLLVL.

This clonotype was seen at least ten times. V and J are TRBV20-1 and TRBJ2-1, with 11 bases aligning to TRBD2. V lost 5 bases, J lost 5 bases, and 8 bases stayed unmatched. The CDR3 has 15 residues. Germline V gene sequence: CDR1 DFQATT, CDR2 SNEGSKA (reference sequence). CDR3 DNA: TGCAGTGCTCAACCAACTAGCGGGGGACACAATGAGCAGTTCTTC. It encodes CSAQPTSGGHNEQFF.

V gene TRBV15 combines with J gene TRBJ1-5; D unclear. Germline CDR1 reads LNHNV; CDR2 reads YYDKDF (reference sequence). CDR3 length: 14 residues. Between the trimmed V and J ends, which lost 1 base and 4 bases, there was a span of 8 bases. The CDR3 protein is CATSRAAPNQPQHF. The CDR3 DNA reads TGTGCCACCAGCAGAGCGGCCCCGAATCAGCCCCAGCATTTT.

This clonotype was counted many times. The V gene is TRBV7-2, the J gene TRBJ2-3; D unresolved. V was trimmed by 2 bases and J by 6 bases, leaving 6 bases between them. The germline V gene has CDR1 SGHTA and CDR2 FQGNSA. The CDR3 is 12 amino acids. The CDR3 spells CASSLLRDTQYF. The DNA of the CDR3 is TGTGCCAGCAGCTTACTGAGGGATACGCAGTATTTT. The full variable domain, its missing parts supplied by reference TRBV7-2 and TRBJ2-3, is GAGVSQSPSNKVTEKGKDVELRCDPISGHTALYWYRQSLGQGLEFLIYFQGNSAPDKSGLPSDRFSAERTGGSVSTLTIQRTQQEDSAVYLCASSLLRDTQYFGPGTRLTVL.

There are many counts of this clonotype. Written as DNA, the CDR3 is TGTGCCAGCAGCGTAGGACTAGCGGAGTCTCAAGATACGCAGTATTTT. This codes for CASSVGLAESQDTQYF. The chain links TRBV9 to TRBJ2-3; TRBD2 matches at 9 bases. This CDR3 region has 16 residues. CDR1 SGDLS and CDR2 YYNGEE come from the germline V gene. Losses at the gene ends were 0 bases for V and 5 bases for J; bases not matched to a gene: 7.

This clonotype was seen ten or more times. The chain recombines TRBV11-2 with TRBJ1-2, with TRBD1 matching over 10 bases. The CDR3 has 16 residues. The V gene end was trimmed by 5 bases and the J gene end by 4 bases; junction bases not matched to a gene: 10. Germline assignment: CDR1 SGHAT and CDR2 FQNNGV. The chain's CDR3 is CASSPNRDRGIYGYTF. As DNA, the CDR3 is TGTGCCAGCAGCCCAAACCGGGACAGGGGCATCTATGGCTACACCTTC.

This clonotype was detected ten times or more. This chain joins TRBV29-1 and TRBJ2-2, with a weak D call TRBD2 (7 bases). CDR1 SQVTM and CDR2 ANQGSEA come from the germline V gene. Trimming shortened V by 3 bases and J by 13 bases, and 12 bases separated the two germline ends. This CDR3 spans 11 amino acids. DNA of the CDR3: TGCAGCGTTGACGGGCGGGGGCGGCTGTTTTTT. Its translation is CSVDGRGRLFF.

This clonotype has a count of ten or more. The rearrangement uses TRBV20-1 and TRBJ2-3, with 13 nucleotides matching TRBD2. The CDR3 totals 16 residues. CDR1 is DFQATT and CDR2 is SNEGSKA in the germline V gene (reference sequence). V was pared by 6 bases and J by 5 bases, with 11 bases of the junction left unmatched. Here the CDR3 DNA reads TGCAGTGCGAAATTAGGACTAGCGGGAGTGGTAGATACGCAGTATTTT. Its translation is CSAKLGLAGVVDTQYF.

This clonotype was observed at least ten times. The chain joins TRBV20-1 to TRBJ2-1, with TRBD2 as a possible D gene (6 bases). This CDR3 region has 18 residues. The V end was cut by 1 base, the J end by 8 bases, with 27 bases between. CDR1 is DFQATT, CDR2 SNEGSKA, per germline (reference sequence). CDR3 residues: CSARVLTIPGLREHEQFF. The CDR3 bases are TGCAGTGCTAGAGTGCTGACTATCCCGGGACTCAGAGAGCATGAGCAGTTCTTC.

The J gene is TRBJ2-1, the V gene TRBV7-6, with 13 bases matching TRBD2. The germline V gene encodes CDR1 SGHVS and CDR2 FNYEAQ. After removal of 4 bases from V and 5 bases from J, the junction contained 11 bases not matched to a gene. CDR3 length: 18 amino acids. CDR3 nucleotide sequence: TGTGCCAGCAGCTCGCGGACTAGCGGGAGTGGGGGAAACAATGAGCAGTTCTTC. Its protein product is CASSSRTSGSGGNNEQFF.

This clonotype was recorded a few times. The chain couples TRBV7-2 to TRBJ2-5; no clear D. The CDR3 covers 12 residues. From germline, CDR1 is SGHTA and CDR2 FQGNSA. V shed 4 bases and J shed 5 bases, with 8 bases lying between them. The CDR3 loop is CASSSLAETQYF. The CDR3 bases are TGTGCCAGCAGCTCCCTTGCGGAGACCCAGTACTTC.

This clonotype was counted ten times or more. The J gene is TRBJ2-7, the V gene TRBV29-1; unclear D gene. The CDR3 covers 13 residues. Between the trimmed V and J ends, which lost 4 bases and 2 bases, there was a span of 12 bases. CDR1 and CDR2 (germline): SQVTM, ANQGSEA. The CDR3 spells CSVVGDPPYEQYF. CDR3 DNA sequence: TGCAGCGTTGTCGGAGATCCCCCCTACGAGCAGTACTTC.

The chain employs TRBV2 and TRBJ1-1, with 7 bases lining up with TRBD1. CDR1 is SNHLY, CDR2 FYNNEI, per germline. The CDR3 is 11 amino acids. Trimming at V came to 5 bases and at J to 11 bases, leaving 5 bases not matched to a gene. The CDR3 DNA follows: TGTGCCAGCAGTCTGACAGGGTTGGCTTTCTTT. Translating gives CASSLTGLAFF. Based on the CDR3 plus reference TRBV2 and TRBJ1-1, the full variable domain is EPEVTQTPSHQVTQMGQEVILRCVPISNHLYFYWYRQILGQKVEFLVSFYNNEISEKSEIFDDQFSVERPDGSNFTLKIRSTKLEDSAMYFCASSLTGLAFFGQGTRLTVV.

CDR3 sequence reads: CSASWGTSNQPQHF. CDR3 coding DNA: TGCAGTGCTAGTTGGGGGACTAGCAATCAGCCCCAGCATTTT. The rearrangement uses TRBV20-1 and TRBJ1-5; weak D call: TRBD1 (5 bases). The CDR3 covers 14 residues. Germline CDR1 and CDR2: DFQATT and SNEGSKA (reference sequence). With 3 bases removed from V and 0 bases from J, the gap between germline ends came to 9 bases.

The rearrangement links TRBV12-3 or TRBV12-4 to TRBJ2-7; D may be TRBD2 (5 bases). The ends were cut back, 3 bases at V and 1 base at J, with 13 bases in the middle. The CDR3 covers 15 residues. This chain's CDR3 is CASSLRGMDSYEQYF. CDR3 DNA: TGTGCCAGCAGTTTGCGAGGGATGGATTCCTACGAGCAGTACTTC.

This clonotype has at least ten counts. The chain joins TRBV29-1 to TRBJ2-7; 10 bases match TRBD1. The germline gives CDR1 SQVTM, CDR2 ANQGSEA. The ends lost 7 bases at V and 3 bases at J; junction bases unmatched: 9. This CDR3 has 14 residues. Here the CDR3 DNA reads TGCAGCGCCCAGCGCGGGACAGGGGACTACGAGCAGTACTTC. Its protein is CSAQRGTGDYEQYF.

The chain combines TRBV5-1 with TRBJ2-3; D is unresolved. Germline CDR1 and CDR2: SGHRS and YFSETQ. The CDR3 consists of 14 residues. V lost 2 bases and J 3 bases, leaving 10 bases between the germline ends. CDR3 sequence (DNA): TGCGCCAGCAGCTTCGAGACCCTTACAGATACGCAGTATTTT. This encodes CASSFETLTDTQYF.

CDR3 nucleotide sequence: TGTGCCAGCAAACTGGGCCCAGGCGGCTACACCTTC. Translating gives CASKLGPGGYTF. This sequence joins TRBV6-5 and TRBJ1-2; D not resolved. CDR3 length: 12 amino acids. V was clipped by 7 bases and J by 8 bases, with 14 bases between them. The germline gives CDR1 MNHEY, CDR2 SVGAGI.

V is TRBV6-1 and J is TRBJ2-7, with 12 bases aligning to TRBD2. J lost 4 bases, V lost 1 base, and 2 bases had no gene match. Germline loops: CDR1 MNHNS, CDR2 SASEGT. CDR3 length: 15 residues. The CDR3 loop reads CASSEGLAGVYEQYF. The CDR3 coding sequence is TGTGCCAGCAGTGAAGGACTAGCGGGAGTGTACGAGCAGTACTTC.

This clonotype came up many times. The chain employs TRBV3-1 and TRBJ2-3; either TRBD1 or TRBD2 may fit D (5 bases each). Per the germline V gene, CDR1 is LGHDT and CDR2 is YNNKEL (reference sequence). Trimming left V 0 bases short and J 4 bases short, with 17 bases between. The CDR3 is made up of 17 amino acids. The CDR3 sequence: CASSQDFGTGHADTQYF. The CDR3 DNA sequence: TGTGCCAGCAGCCAAGATTTTGGGACGGGGCATGCAGATACGCAGTATTTT.

This clonotype was recorded at least ten times. V usage is TRBV24-1 and J usage is TRBJ2-3; 14 bases are shared with TRBD2. The CDR3 has 17 residues. CDR1 is KGHDR, CDR2 SFDVKD, per germline. Trimming removed 7 bases from V and 3 bases from J; junction bases left unmatched: 8. CDR3: CATSNGTSGRRTDTQYF. CDR3 in DNA: TGTGCCACCAGCAACGGGACTAGCGGGAGAAGGACAGATACGCAGTATTTT.

This clonotype was found a few times. The chain employs TRBV15 and TRBJ2-7; D unresolved. Looked up from germline, CDR1 is LNHNV and CDR2 is YYDKDF (reference sequence). V lost 5 bases to trimming and J lost 4 bases, with 18 bases between them. The CDR3 is made up of 15 amino acids. The CDR3 region is CATSLWAGDIYEQYF. The DNA for the CDR3 is TGTGCCACCAGCCTTTGGGCAGGAGATATATACGAGCAGTACTTC.

Only a few counts were recorded for this clonotype. The J gene is TRBJ2-1, the V gene TRBV7-8; 7 bases align to TRBD2. V lost 2 bases, J lost 3 bases, and 4 bases stayed unmatched. Germline V gene sequence: CDR1 SGHVS, CDR2 FQNEAQ. The CDR3 totals 15 residues. The CDR3 DNA reads TGTGCCAGCAGCTTAAGGTCTAGCGGCTACAATGAGCAGTTCTTC. Protein product: CASSLRSSGYNEQFF.

A few counts support this clonotype. CDR3 DNA: TGCAGCGTTGGGGGGACCACAGATACGCAGTATTTT. Its translation is CSVGGTTDTQYF. The chain has TRBV29-1 and TRBJ2-3; D is tentatively TRBD1 or TRBD2 (5 bases each). V was trimmed by 4 bases and J by 2 bases, leaving 7 bases between them. This CDR3 contains 12 residues. Germline assignment: CDR1 SQVTM and CDR2 ANQGSEA.

Comments on this clonotype: An end of the junction differs from the germline gene, which may be a read error. The chain is built from TRBV7-6 and TRBJ2-7, with 8 bases lining up with TRBD2. Germline lookup yields CDR1 SGHVS and CDR2 FNYEAQ. The CDR3 runs 14 residues. The chain's CDR3 is CASSFEAGDGEHYF. As DNA, the CDR3 is TGTGCCAGCAGCTTCGAAGCGGGAGATGGCGAGCATTACTTC.

This clonotype was observed many times. The chain joins TRBV20-1 to TRBJ1-4, with unresolved D. V dropped 4 bases and J dropped 0 bases, with 6 bases sitting between them. Germline V gives CDR1 DFQATT, CDR2 SNEGSKA (reference sequence). This CDR3 contains 13 residues. In nucleotides, the CDR3 is TGCAGTGCTACAGCTGCAACTAATGAAAAACTGTTTTTT. Its protein is CSATAATNEKLFF.